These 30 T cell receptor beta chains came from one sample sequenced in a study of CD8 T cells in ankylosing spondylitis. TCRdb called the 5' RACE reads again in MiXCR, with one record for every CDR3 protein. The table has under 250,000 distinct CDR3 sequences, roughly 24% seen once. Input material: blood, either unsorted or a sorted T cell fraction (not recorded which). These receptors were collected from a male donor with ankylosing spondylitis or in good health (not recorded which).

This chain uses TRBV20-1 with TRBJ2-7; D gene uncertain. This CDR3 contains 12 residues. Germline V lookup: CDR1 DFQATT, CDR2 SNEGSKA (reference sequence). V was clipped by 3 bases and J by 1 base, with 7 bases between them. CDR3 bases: TGCAGTGCTAGTGGGCCGTCCTACGAGCAGTACTTC. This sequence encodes CSASGPSYEQYF.

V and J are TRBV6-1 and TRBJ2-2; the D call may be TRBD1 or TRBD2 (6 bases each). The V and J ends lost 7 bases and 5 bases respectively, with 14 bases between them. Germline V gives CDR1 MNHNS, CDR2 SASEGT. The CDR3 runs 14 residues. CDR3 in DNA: TGTGCCAGCAATCCCCAGGGGAGGACCGGGGAGCTGTTTTTT. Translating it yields CASNPQGRTGELFF.

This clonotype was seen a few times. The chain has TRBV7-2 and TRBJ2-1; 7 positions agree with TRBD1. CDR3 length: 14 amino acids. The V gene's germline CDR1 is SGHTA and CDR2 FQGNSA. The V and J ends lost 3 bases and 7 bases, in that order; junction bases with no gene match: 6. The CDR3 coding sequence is TGTGCCAGCAGCTTTTCCGGGACAGCTAATGAGCAGTTCTTC. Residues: CASSFSGTANEQFF.

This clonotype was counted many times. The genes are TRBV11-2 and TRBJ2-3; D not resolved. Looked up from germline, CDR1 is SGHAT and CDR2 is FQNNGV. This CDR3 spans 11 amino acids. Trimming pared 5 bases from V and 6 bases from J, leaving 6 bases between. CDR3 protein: CASSPQDTQYF. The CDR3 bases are TGTGCCAGCAGCCCCCAGGATACGCAGTATTTT.

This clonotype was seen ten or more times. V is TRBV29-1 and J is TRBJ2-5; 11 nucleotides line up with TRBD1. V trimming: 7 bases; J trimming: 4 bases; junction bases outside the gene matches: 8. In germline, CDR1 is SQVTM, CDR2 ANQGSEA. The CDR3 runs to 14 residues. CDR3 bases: TGCAGCGCTGGGACAGGGGGTGCCCCAGAGACCCAGTACTTC. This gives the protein CSAGTGGAPETQYF.

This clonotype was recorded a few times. The DNA of the CDR3 is TGTGCCAGCAGCAAAGGGAAGGGATGGGATGAGCAGTTCTTC. It translates to CASSKGKGWDEQFF. V is TRBV21-1 and J is TRBJ2-1. TRBV21-1 is termed a pseudogene. This CDR3 spans 14 amino acids.

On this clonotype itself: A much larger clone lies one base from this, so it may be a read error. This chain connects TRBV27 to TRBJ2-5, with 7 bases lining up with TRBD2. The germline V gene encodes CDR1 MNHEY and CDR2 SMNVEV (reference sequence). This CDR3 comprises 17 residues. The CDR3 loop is CASSLSLGGGPQGTQYF. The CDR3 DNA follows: TGTGCCAGCAGTTTATCGCTTGGGGGAGGGCCTCAAGGGACCCAGTACTTC.

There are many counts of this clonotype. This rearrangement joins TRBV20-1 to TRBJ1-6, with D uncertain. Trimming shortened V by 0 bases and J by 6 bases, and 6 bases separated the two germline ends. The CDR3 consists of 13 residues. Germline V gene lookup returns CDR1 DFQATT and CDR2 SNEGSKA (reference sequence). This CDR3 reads CSARDTSNSPLHF. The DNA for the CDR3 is TGCAGTGCTAGAGATACCTCTAATTCACCCCTCCACTTT.

The CDR3 sequence: CASSPLDSNQPQHF. CDR3 sequence (DNA): TGTGCCAGCAGTCCATTGGATAGCAATCAGCCCCAGCATTTT. The chain is built from TRBV6-1 and TRBJ1-5; D gene unclear. Germline V lookup: CDR1 MNHNS, CDR2 SASEGT. There are 14 residues in the CDR3. V lost 5 bases to trimming and J lost 0 bases, with 8 bases between them.

CDR3 bases: TGCAGCGTTAGGTCGAGGGTGACCTACGAGCAGTACTTC. Protein sequence: CSVRSRVTYEQYF. This chain uses TRBV29-1 with TRBJ2-7, with a weak D call TRBD2 (5 bases). V was clipped by 5 bases and J by 2 bases, with 13 bases between them. This CDR3 has 13 amino acids. CDR1 SQVTM and CDR2 ANQGSEA come from the germline V gene.

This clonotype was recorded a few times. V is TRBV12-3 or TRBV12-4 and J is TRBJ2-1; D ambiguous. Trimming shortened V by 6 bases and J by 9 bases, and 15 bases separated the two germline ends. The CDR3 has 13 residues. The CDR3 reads CASSAFRAVEQFF. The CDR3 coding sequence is TGTGCCAGCAGCGCGTTTAGGGCGGTTGAGCAGTTCTTC.

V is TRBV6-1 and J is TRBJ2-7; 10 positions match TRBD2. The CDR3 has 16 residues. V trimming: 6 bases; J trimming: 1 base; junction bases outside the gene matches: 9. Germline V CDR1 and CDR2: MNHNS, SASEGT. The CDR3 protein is CASRGAGGWDSYEQYF. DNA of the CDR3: TGTGCCAGCAGGGGAGCGGGAGGGTGGGATTCCTACGAGCAGTACTTC.

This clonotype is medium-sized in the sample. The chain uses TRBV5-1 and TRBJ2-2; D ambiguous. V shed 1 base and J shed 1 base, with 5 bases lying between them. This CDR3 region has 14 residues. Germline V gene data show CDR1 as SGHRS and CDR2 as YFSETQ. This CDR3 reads CASSLYLNTGELFF. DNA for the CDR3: TGCGCCAGCAGCTTGTATCTGAACACCGGGGAGCTGTTTTTT. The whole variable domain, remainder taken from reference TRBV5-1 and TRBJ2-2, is KAGVTQTPRYLIKTRGQQVTLSCSPISGHRSVSWYQQTPGQGLQFLFEYFSETQRNKGNFPGRFSGRQFSNSRSEMNVSTLELGDSALYLCASSLYLNTGELFFGEGSRLTVL.

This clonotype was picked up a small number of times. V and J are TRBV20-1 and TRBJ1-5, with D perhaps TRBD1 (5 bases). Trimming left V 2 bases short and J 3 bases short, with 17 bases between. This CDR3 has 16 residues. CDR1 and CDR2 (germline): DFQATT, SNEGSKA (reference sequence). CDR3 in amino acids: CSARRRGDGNNQPQHF. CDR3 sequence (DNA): TGCAGTGCTAGACGGCGCGGGGACGGCAACAATCAGCCCCAGCATTTT.

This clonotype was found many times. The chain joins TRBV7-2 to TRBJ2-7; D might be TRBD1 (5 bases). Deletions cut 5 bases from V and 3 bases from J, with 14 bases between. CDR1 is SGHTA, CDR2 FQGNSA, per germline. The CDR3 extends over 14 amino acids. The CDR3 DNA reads TGTGCCAGCAGCCTGACAGCAGGACGCTACGAGCAGTACTTC. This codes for CASSLTAGRYEQYF. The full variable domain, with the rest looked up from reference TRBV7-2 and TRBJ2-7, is GAGVSQSPSNKVTEKGKDVELRCDPISGHTALYWYRQSLGQGLEFLIYFQGNSAPDKSGLPSDRFSAERTGGSVSTLTIQRTQQEDSAVYLCASSLTAGRYEQYFGPGTRLTVT.

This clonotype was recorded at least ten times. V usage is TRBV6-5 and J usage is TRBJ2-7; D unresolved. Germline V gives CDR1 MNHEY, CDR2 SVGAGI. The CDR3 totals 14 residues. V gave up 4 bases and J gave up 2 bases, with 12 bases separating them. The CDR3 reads CASSFLDATYEQYF. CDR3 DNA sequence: TGTGCCAGCAGTTTTCTCGATGCGACCTACGAGCAGTACTTC.

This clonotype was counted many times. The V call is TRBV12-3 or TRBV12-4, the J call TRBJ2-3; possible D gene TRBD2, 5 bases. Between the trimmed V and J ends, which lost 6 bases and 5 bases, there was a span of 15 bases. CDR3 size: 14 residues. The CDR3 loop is CASSPGISGDTQYF. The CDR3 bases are TGTGCCAGCAGCCCCGGGATTTCAGGAGATACGCAGTATTTT.

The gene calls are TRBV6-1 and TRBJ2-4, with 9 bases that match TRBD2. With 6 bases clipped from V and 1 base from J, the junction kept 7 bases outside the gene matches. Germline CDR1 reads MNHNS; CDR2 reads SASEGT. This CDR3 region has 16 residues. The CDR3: CASRSWTSEAKNIQYF. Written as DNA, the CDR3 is TGTGCCAGCAGATCCTGGACTAGCGAGGCCAAAAACATTCAGTACTTC.

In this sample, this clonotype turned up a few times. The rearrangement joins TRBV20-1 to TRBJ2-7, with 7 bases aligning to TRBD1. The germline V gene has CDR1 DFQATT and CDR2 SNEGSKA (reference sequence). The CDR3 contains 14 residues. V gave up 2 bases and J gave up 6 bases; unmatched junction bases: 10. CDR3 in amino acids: CSARSDRQGREQYF. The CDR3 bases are TGCAGTGCTAGATCGGATAGACAGGGCCGCGAGCAGTACTTC.

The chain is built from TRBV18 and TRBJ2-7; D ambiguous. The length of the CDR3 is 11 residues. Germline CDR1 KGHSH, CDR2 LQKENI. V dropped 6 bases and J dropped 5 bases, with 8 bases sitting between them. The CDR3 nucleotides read TGTGCCAGCTCCAACCACCACGAGCAGTACTTC. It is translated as CASSNHHEQYF.

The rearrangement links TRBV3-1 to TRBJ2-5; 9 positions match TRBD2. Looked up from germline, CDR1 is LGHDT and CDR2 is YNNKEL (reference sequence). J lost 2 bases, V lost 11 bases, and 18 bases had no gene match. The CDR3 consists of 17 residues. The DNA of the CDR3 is TGTGCCTCCTGCCAAGCCCCGGGACTAGCCCTACAAGAGACCCAGTACTTC. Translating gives CASCQAPGLALQETQYF.

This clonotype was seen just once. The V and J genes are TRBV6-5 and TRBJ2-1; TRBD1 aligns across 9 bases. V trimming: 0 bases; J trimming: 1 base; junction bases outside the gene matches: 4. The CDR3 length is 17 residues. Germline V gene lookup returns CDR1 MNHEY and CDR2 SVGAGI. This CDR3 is CASSYSRDRVSYNEQFF. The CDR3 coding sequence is TGTGCCAGCAGTTACTCGAGGGACAGGGTTTCCTACAATGAGCAGTTCTTC.

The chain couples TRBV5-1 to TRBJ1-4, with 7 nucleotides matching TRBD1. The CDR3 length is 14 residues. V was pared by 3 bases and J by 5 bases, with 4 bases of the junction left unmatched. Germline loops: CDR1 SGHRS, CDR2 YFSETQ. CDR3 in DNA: TGCGCCAGCAGCTCGGACAGGAGCAATGAAAAACTGTTTTTT. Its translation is CASSSDRSNEKLFF.

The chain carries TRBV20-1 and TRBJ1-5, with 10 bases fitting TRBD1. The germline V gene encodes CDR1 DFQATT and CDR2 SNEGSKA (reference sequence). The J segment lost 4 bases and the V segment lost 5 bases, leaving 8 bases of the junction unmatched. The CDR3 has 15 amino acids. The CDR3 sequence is CSAPGTGVINQPQHF. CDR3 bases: TGCAGTGCTCCCGGGACAGGGGTTATTAATCAGCCCCAGCATTTT.

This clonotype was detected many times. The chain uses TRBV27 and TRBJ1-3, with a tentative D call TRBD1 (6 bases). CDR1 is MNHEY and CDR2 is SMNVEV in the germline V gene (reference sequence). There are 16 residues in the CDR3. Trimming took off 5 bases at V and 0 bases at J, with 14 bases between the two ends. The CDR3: CASSLTGLGSGNTIYF. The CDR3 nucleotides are TGTGCCAGCAGTCTTACAGGGCTGGGCTCTGGAAACACCATATATTTT.

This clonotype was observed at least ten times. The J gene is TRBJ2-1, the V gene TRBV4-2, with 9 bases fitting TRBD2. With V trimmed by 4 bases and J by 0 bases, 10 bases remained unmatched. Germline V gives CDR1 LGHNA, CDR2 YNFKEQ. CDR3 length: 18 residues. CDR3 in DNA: TGTGCCAGCAGCCCCGGACTAGCGACGGGAAGCTCCTACAATGAGCAGTTCTTC. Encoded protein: CASSPGLATGSSYNEQFF.

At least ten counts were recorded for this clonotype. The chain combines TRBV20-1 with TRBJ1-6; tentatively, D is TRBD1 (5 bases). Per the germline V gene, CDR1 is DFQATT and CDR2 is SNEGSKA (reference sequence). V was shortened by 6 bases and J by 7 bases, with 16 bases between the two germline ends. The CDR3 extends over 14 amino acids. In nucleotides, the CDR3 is TGCAGTGCCAATGCCGGGACGAACAATTCACCCCTCCACTTT. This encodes CSANAGTNNSPLHF.

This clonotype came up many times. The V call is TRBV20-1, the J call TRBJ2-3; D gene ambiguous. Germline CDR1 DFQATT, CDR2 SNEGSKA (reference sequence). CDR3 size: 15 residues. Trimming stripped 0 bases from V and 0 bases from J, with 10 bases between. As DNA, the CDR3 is TGCAGTGCTAGAGATTGGGCAGCTAGCACAGATACGCAGTATTTT. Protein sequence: CSARDWAASTDTQYF.

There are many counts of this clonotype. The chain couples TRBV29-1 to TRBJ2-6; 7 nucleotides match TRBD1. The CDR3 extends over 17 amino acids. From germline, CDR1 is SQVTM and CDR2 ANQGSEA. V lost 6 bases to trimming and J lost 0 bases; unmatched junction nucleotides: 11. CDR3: CSVTARGTLSGANVLTF. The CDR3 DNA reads TGCAGCGTCACAGCCAGGGGGACCCTCTCTGGGGCCAACGTCCTGACTTTC.

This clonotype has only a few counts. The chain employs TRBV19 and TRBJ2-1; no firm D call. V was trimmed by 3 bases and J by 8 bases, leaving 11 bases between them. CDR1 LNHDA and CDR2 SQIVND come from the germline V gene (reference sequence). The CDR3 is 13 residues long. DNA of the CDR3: TGTGCCAGTAGTATGGTTTGGGATGATGAGCAGTTCTTC. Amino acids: CASSMVWDDEQFF.